This T cell receptor beta chain was recorded in a study of CD8+CD57+ T cells in acquired aplastic anemia. There are 13 residues in the CDR3. V was pared by 6 bases and J by 7 bases, with 4 bases of the junction left unmatched. Germline CDR1 KGHDR, CDR2 SFDVKD. TCR beta VDJ and CDR3 profiles were obtained from a genomic DNA template. In TCRdb, the reads were re-called with MiXCR into one record per CDR3 protein. The data show 150,000 to 200,000 distinct CDR3 sequences, over 60% seen once. The sample was sorted CD4+, CD8+, or CD8+CD57+ T cells (not recorded which) from PBMCs. The source of this sequence is a human donor with severe aplastic anemia or a healthy control (not recorded which). The V gene is TRBV24-1, the J gene TRBJ2-4, with 8 bases matching TRBD2. The CDR3 region has the DNA TGTGCCACCAGTCCAACGGGGGGGAACATTCAGTACTTC. It translates to CATSPTGGNIQYF.